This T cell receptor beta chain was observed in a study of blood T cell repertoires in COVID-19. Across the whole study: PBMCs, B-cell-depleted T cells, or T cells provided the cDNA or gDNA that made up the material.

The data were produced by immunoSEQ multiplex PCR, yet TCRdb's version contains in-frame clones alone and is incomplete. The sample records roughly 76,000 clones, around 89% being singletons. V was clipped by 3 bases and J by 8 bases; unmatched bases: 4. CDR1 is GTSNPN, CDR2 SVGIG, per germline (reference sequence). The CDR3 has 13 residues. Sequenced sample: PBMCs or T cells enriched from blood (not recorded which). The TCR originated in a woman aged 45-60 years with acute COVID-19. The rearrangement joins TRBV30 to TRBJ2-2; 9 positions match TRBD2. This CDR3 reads CAWRPSGTGELFF. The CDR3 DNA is TGTGCCTGGAGGCCTAGCGGGACTGGGGAGCTGTTTTTT.